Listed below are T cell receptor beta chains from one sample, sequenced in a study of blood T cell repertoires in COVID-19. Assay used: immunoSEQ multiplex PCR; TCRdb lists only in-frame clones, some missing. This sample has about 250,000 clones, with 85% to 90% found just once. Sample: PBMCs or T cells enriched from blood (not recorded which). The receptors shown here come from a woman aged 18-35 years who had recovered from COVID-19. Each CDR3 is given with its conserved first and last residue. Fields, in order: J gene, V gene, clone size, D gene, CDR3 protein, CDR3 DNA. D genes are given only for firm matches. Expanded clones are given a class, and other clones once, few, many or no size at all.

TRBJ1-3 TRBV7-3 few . CASSATGTPNSGNTIYF TGTGCCAGCAGCGCCACCGGGACACCTAACTCTGGAAACACCATATATTTT
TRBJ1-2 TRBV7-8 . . CASSRGRTDSYTF TGTGCCAGCAGCCGCGGGCGGACTGACAGCTACACCTTC
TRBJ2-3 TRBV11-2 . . CASSLLDLLPGDTQYF TGTGCCAGCAGCTTACTTGACTTACTACCCGGCGATACGCAGTATTTT
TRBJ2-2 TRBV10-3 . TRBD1 CAIKSGTGPSGELFF TGTGCCATCAAGTCCGGGACAGGCCCCTCCGGGGAGCTGTTTTTT
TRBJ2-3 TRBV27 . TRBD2 CASSPAQAGGTSTDTQYF TGTGCCAGCAGCCCTGCTCAAGCGGGGGGTACTAGCACAGATACGCAGTATTTT
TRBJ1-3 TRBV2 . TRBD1 CASRQGAFSGNTIYF TGTGCCAGCAGGCAGGGGGCCTTCTCTGGAAACACCATATATTTT
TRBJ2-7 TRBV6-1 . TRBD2 CASSDLTSRSWSYEQYF TGTGCCAGCAGTGACCTGACTAGCCGGTCGTGGTCCTACGAGCAGTACTTC
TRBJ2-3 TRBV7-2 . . CASSLDPRSTDTQYF TGTGCCAGCAGCTTAGACCCACGGAGCACAGATACGCAGTATTTT
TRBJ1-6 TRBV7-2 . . CASSLAGTFNSPLHF TGTGCCAGCAGCTTAGCCGGGACATTTAATTCACCCCTCCACTTT
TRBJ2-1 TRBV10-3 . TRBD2 CAIRTGTSGGGNEQFF TGTGCCATCAGAACCGGGACTAGCGGGGGGGGAAATGAGCAGTTCTTC
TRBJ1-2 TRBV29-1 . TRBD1 CSVGTGVNYGYTF TGCAGCGTGGGGACAGGGGTTAACTATGGCTACACCTTC
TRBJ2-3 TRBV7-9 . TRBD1 CASSLATGFQDTQYF TGTGCCAGCAGCTTAGCGACAGGGTTTCAAGATACGCAGTATTTT
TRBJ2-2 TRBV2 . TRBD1 CASSDPIQGSDTGELFF TGTGCCAGCAGCGACCCTATACAGGGGAGCGACACCGGGGAGCTGTTTTTT
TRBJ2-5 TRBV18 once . CASSPLSVQETQYF TGTGCCAGCTCACCACTTAGCGTTCAAGAGACCCAGTACTTC
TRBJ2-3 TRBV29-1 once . CSVEVVSAGTDTQYF TGCAGCGTTGAGGTGGTCAGCGCCGGCACAGATACGCAGTATTTT
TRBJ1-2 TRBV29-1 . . CSVDQAYGYTF TGCAGCGTTGACCAGGCCTATGGCTACACCTTC
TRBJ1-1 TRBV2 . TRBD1 CASKLTGGRNTEAFF TGTGCCAGCAAGCTCACAGGGGGTCGGAACACTGAAGCTTTCTTT
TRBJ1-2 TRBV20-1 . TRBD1 CSASLSWTGLYGYTF TGCAGTGCTAGTTTGTCATGGACAGGGTTGTATGGCTACACCTTC
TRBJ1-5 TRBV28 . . CASIGESQPQHF TGTGCCAGCATTGGGGAGAGTCAGCCCCAGCATTTT
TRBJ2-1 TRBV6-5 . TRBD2 CASSRGTSGYNEQFF TGTGCCAGCAGCAGAGGGACTAGCGGCTACAATGAGCAGTTCTTC
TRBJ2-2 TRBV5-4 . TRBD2 CASSPGLAPGELFF TGTGCCAGCAGCCCCGGACTAGCTCCCGGGGAGCTGTTTTTT
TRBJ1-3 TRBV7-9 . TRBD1 CASSLQGAGNTIYF TGTGCCAGCAGCTTACAGGGGGCTGGAAACACCATATATTTT
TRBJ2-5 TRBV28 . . CASSSTRGGRETQYF TGTGCCAGCAGTTCGACGAGAGGGGGAAGGGAGACCCAGTACTTC
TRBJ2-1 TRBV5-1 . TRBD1 CASSPSGDRVDEQFF TGCGCCAGCAGCCCCTCCGGGGACAGGGTCGATGAGCAGTTCTTC
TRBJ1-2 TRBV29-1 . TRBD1 CSVEGQGDFYTF TGCAGCGTAGAGGGACAGGGGGACTTCTACACCTTC
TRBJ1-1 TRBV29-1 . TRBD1 CSVATGGLAFF TGCAGCGTTGCTACAGGGGGCCTCGCTTTCTTT
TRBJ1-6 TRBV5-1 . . CASSFQQSYNSPLHF TGCGCCAGCAGCTTTCAACAGTCCTATAATTCACCCCTCCACTTT
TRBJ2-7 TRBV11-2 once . CASSDGTQVTYEQYF TGTGCCAGCAGCGATGGGACTCAGGTAACCTACGAGCAGTACTTC
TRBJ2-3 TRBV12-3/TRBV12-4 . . CASSLMAGRSQYF TGTGCCAGCAGTTTAATGGCGGGGCGGTCGCAGTATTTT
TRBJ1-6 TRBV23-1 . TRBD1 CASSLGQGPYNSPLHF TGCGCCAGCAGTCTGGGACAGGGGCCCTATAATTCACCCCTCCACTTT
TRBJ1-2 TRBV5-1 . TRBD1 CASSYQGARGYTF TGCGCCAGCAGTTATCAGGGGGCGCGGGGCTACACCTTC